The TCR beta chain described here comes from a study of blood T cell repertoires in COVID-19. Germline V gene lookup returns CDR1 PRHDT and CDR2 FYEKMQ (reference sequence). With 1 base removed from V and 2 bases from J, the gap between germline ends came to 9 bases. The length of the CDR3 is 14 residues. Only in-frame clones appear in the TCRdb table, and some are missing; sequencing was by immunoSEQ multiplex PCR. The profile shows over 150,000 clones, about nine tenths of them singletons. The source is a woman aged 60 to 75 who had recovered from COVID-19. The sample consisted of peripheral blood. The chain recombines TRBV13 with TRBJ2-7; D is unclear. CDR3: CASSLASSPYEQYF. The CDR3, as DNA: TGTGCCAGCAGCTTAGCTTCCTCCCCCTACGAGCAGTACTTC.